This T cell receptor (beta chain) is from a study of cytomegalovirus exposure and HLA in healthy donors (dated by TCRdb to about 2017). Context from the whole study: The 650 to 750 repertoires of the first cohort and the approximately 130 validation repertoires were produced on the same platform, according to a later analysis. The study aimed to test whether signatures of past pathogen exposure could be identified by cataloging public T cell receptors. The study combined high-throughput TCR immunosequencing, statistical association of individual TCRs with disease status, and machine learning to predict cytomegalovirus infection status. In addition to the first cohort of 666 subjects, a separate validation cohort of 100 to 150 different subjects was used.

Counted from cysteine to phenylalanine, this CDR3 has 15 amino acids. The retained sequence is limited to the CDR3, 45 bases, with the frame set at the first base. Trimming leaves V shorter by 4 bases and J shorter by 1 base, with the junction holding 5 bases beyond the gene matches. The germline V gene gives CDR1 as SGHRS and CDR2 as YFSETQ. The donors were included in the validation cohort of approximately 130 subjects, a group kept apart from the roughly 730-subject first cohort. Library creation used the immunoSEQ multiplex PCR assay. Per the source publication's procedure: A statistical classification framework was developed to diagnose cytomegalovirus status using the catalog of TCR beta chain sequences. Held by TCRdb, this immuneACCESS table contains in-frame sequences only and omits some clones. Under half of the omission traces to an unresolved V gene where checked; the cause of the rest is unknown. V and J calls and clone size are copied from that table; D and trimming were computed from the DNA. This sample holds roughly 330,000 clones; approximately 90% were observed only once. 0.95% to 1.5% of the sample is taken by the ten largest.

What the study reported, not specific to this receptor: While some public TCRs were present in many individuals, most TCR sequences turned up only very rarely across donors. In both the original and validation cohorts, the classifier was reported to diagnose cytomegalovirus status with high specificity and sensitivity. A later analysis had no HLA typing for the validation cohort, so co-occurrence there was scored across all 130 or so repertoires. In the study, around 150 TCR beta chains were listed as associated with cytomegalovirus. According to the authors, the approach could potentially be generalized to other disease states and immunological phenotypes. In vitro tests confirmed that a few of the cytomegalovirus-associated TCR beta chains recognize cytomegalovirus antigens. Subsequent analysis determined that TCRs grouped into clusters in the first cohort also showed a tendency toward co-occurrence across the 120 or so validation repertoires, and about 94% of cluster scores exceeded 0.

As for this clone: It lacks a known antigen. The sample holds no much larger clone one base away, and base qualities are not on file.

Sequenced sample: PBMCs. The sequence is built from TRBV5-1 and TRBJ2-5; TRBD1 fits 9 bases in the junction. This receptor was taken from a woman in her 30s in good health and CMV-seropositive. In nucleotide form, the sequence is TGCGCCAGCAGCCCAGGACAGGGGCTCCAAGAGACCCAGTACTTC. Its protein reads: CASSPGQGLQETQYF.